One sample yielded the 14 T cell receptor beta chains listed below, sequenced in a study of OX40 agonist ivuxolimab in advanced cancers. The data were produced by immunoSEQ multiplex PCR, yet TCRdb's version contains in-frame clones alone and is incomplete. The table shows about 16,000 clones, with about 82% occurring only once. The sample consisted of CD4+ or CD8+ T cells sorted from blood, taken in a trial of the OX40 agonist ivuxolimab. Every receptor here comes from an adult with an advanced solid tumor such as melanoma, head and neck, liver or kidney cancer.

This chain connects TRBV7-2 to TRBJ1-2; D is unclear. Trimming stripped 5 bases from V and 1 base from J, with 11 bases between. This CDR3 contains 14 residues. Germline CDR1 reads SGHTA; CDR2 reads FQGNSA. The CDR3 region is CASSANGFNYGYTF. CDR3 coding DNA: TGTGCCAGCAGCGCGAATGGGTTTAACTATGGCTACACCTTC.

V and J are TRBV5-1 and TRBJ2-5, with D maybe TRBD2 (6 bases). With 0 bases removed from V and 3 bases from J, the gap between germline ends came to 18 bases. Germline loops: CDR1 SGHRS, CDR2 YFSETQ. This CDR3 contains 17 residues. The CDR3 loop reads CASSLVGSHEAKETQYF. For the CDR3, the DNA is TGCGCCAGCAGCTTGGTCGGGAGCCATGAGGCTAAAGAGACCCAGTACTTC.

This clone came up a few times. The rearrangement joins TRBV5-1 to TRBJ1-4; 8 bases are a match to TRBD1. Germline V gene sequence: CDR1 SGHRS, CDR2 YFSETQ. CDR3 length: 15 amino acids. Unmatched junction bases numbered 6, after V lost 3 bases and J lost 5 bases. CDR3 DNA: TGCGCCAGCAGCTGGGGGGACAGGAAGAATGAAAAACTGTTTTTT. It specifies CASSWGDRKNEKLFF.

V and J are TRBV27 and TRBJ2-7, with a weak D call TRBD1 (6 bases). This CDR3 is 14 amino acids long. Germline V lookup: CDR1 MNHEY, CDR2 SMNVEV (reference sequence). Trimming shortened V by 2 bases and J by 3 bases, and 11 bases separated the two germline ends. The CDR3 coding sequence is TGTGCCAGCAGTTTAGGGCAGGGGCACTACGAGCAGTACTTC. This encodes CASSLGQGHYEQYF.

The gene calls are TRBV20-1 and TRBJ2-3, with D perhaps TRBD2 (6 bases). The CDR3 covers 10 residues. With 5 bases removed from V and 9 bases from J, the gap between germline ends came to 9 bases. From germline, CDR1 is DFQATT and CDR2 SNEGSKA (reference sequence). Written as DNA, the CDR3 is TGCAGTGCTCGACTAGGGACGCAGTATTTT. It is translated as CSARLGTQYF.

The genes are TRBV30 and TRBJ1-5, with a weak D call TRBD1 (5 bases). The germline CDR1 and CDR2 sequences are GTSNPN and SVGIG (reference sequence). The CDR3 has 14 residues. Trimming cost V 4 bases and J 5 bases, with 15 bases left between them. This chain's CDR3 is CAWTPGGSDQPQHF. The CDR3 nucleotides read TGTGCCTGGACTCCTGGGGGGTCCGATCAGCCCCAGCATTTT.

This chain links TRBV9 with TRBJ1-2; D remains unclear. The CDR3 consists of 14 residues. Looked up from germline, CDR1 is SGDLS and CDR2 is YYNGEE. The V gene lost 7 bases and the J gene lost 5 bases, with 18 bases spanning the gap. This CDR3 reads CASSLRAGGYGYTF. The CDR3 bases are TGTGCCAGCTCGCTTCGGGCAGGAGGTTATGGCTACACCTTC.

The rearrangement joins TRBV4-1 to TRBJ1-1, with D tentatively TRBD1 (6 bases). The CDR3 covers 16 residues. Trimming removed 4 bases at V and 0 bases at J, with 15 bases between. From germline, CDR1 is MGHRA and CDR2 YSYEKL. CDR3 protein: CASSPQTGQMNTEAFF. The CDR3 region has the DNA TGCGCCAGCAGCCCACAGACAGGACAAATGAACACTGAAGCTTTCTTT.

The chain couples TRBV5-4 to TRBJ1-1; 8 bases line up with TRBD1. J lost 2 bases, V lost 2 bases, and 2 bases had no gene match. Germline V gene sequence: CDR1 SGHNT, CDR2 YYREEE (reference sequence). The length of the CDR3 is 14 residues. The CDR3 coding sequence is TGTGCCAGCAGCTTCGACAGGGGCAACACTGAAGCTTTCTTT. Amino acid sequence: CASSFDRGNTEAFF.

V usage is TRBV6-6 and J usage is TRBJ1-2; a possible D gene is TRBD1 (6 bases). Trimming pared 5 bases from V and 5 bases from J, leaving 12 bases between. The CDR3 covers 13 residues. The germline gives CDR1 MNHNY, CDR2 SVGAGI (reference sequence). The CDR3 sequence: CASSQGSAYGYTF. The CDR3 nucleotides read TGTGCCAGCAGTCAGGGGTCGGCTTATGGCTACACCTTC.

This rearrangement joins TRBV6-5 to TRBJ2-7, with TRBD1 as a possible D gene (6 bases). The CDR3 is 11 residues long. The germline V gene has CDR1 MNHEY and CDR2 SVGAGI. V was shortened by 8 bases and J by 3 bases, with 8 bases between the two germline ends. CDR3: CASQGIYEQYF. Here the CDR3 DNA reads TGTGCCAGCCAGGGGATCTACGAGCAGTACTTC.

This clone came up once. The chain combines TRBV20-1 with TRBJ1-1; D is perhaps TRBD1 (6 bases). Germline CDR1 is DFQATT and CDR2 is SNEGSKA (reference sequence). The CDR3 has 11 residues. The germline V and J ends were trimmed by 6 bases and 7 bases, with 12 bases remaining between them. CDR3 in amino acids: CSARRGIEAFF. The CDR3 DNA sequence: TGCAGTGCGAGGAGGGGGATTGAAGCTTTCTTT.

The chain combines TRBV7-8 with TRBJ1-1; no definite D call. CDR1 and CDR2 from the germline V gene are SGHVS and FQNEAQ. V was pared by 5 bases and J by 0 bases, with 13 bases between. This CDR3 comprises 15 residues. The CDR3 DNA sequence: TGTGCCAGCAGCGACGCGGGAATCATGAACACTGAAGCTTTCTTT. Amino acid sequence: CASSDAGIMNTEAFF.

The rearrangement uses TRBV21-1 and TRBJ1-4. TRBV21-1 is termed a pseudogene. The CDR3 spans 11 residues. CDR3 protein: CASSIGEKLFF. Here the CDR3 DNA reads TGTGCCAGCAGCATAGGTGAAAAACTGTTTTTT.